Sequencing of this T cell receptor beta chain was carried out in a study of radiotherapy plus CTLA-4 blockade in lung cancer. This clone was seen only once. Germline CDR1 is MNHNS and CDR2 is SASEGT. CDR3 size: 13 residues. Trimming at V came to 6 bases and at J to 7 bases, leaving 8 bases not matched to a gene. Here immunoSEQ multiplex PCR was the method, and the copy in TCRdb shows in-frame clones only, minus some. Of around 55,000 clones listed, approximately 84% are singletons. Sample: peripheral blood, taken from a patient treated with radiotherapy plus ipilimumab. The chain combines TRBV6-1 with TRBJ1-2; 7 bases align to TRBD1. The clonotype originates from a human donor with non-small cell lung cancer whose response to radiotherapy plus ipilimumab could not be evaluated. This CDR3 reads CASRPTGSGGYTF. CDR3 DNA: TGTGCCAGCAGGCCGACAGGGTCCGGTGGCTACACCTTC.